What follows is one TCR beta chain and its context. These data come from a study of blood T cell repertoires in COVID-19. Overall study context: PBMCs, B-cell-depleted T cells, or T cells provided the cDNA or gDNA that made up the material.

In germline, CDR1 is LGHDT, CDR2 YNNKEL (reference sequence). This CDR3 is built from 16 residues. V was pared by 4 bases and J by 1 base, with 5 bases of the junction left unmatched. Authors' data handling: Reference gene primer amplification gave estimated nucleated cell counts. The data were produced by immunoSEQ multiplex PCR, yet TCRdb's version contains in-frame clones alone and is incomplete. That table furnishes V, J and clone size, whereas the DNA furnished D and trimming. The sample comprises roughly 250,000 clones, around 90% of which are singletons, and over 3.5% rests with the top ten. The sequence was collected from a woman in her 40s with acute or convalescent COVID-19. The gene calls are TRBV3-1 (or the pseudogene TRBV3-2) and TRBJ2-1; 9 bases align to TRBD2. Sample: peripheral blood. The CDR3 sequence: CASSPWTSESYNEQFF. The CDR3 DNA reads as TGTGCCAGCAGCCCCTGGACTAGCGAGTCCTACAATGAGCAGTTCTTC.